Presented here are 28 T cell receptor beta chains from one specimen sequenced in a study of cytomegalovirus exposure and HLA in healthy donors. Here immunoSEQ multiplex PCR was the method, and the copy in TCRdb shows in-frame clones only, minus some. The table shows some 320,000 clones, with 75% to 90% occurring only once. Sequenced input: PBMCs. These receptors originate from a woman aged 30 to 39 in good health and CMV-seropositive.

The CDR3, as DNA: TGTGCCAGCAGTTCCATAAGGGAACCCCTTTCCGGGCAGTACTTC. It yields the protein CASSSIREPLSGQYF. The chain uses TRBV6-5 and TRBJ2-7; no firm D call. The ends were cut back, 4 bases at V and 9 bases at J, with 22 bases in the middle. Germline CDR1 and CDR2: MNHEY and SVGAGI. CDR3 size: 15 residues.

The CDR3 loop is CASSGLSGGGTEAFF. For the CDR3, the DNA is TGTGCCAGCAGCGGGCTGTCAGGAGGTGGGACTGAAGCTTTCTTT. The chain combines TRBV9 with TRBJ1-1, with D unresolved. The length of the CDR3 is 15 residues. The germline CDR1 and CDR2 sequences are SGDLS and YYNGEE. The V and J ends lost 3 bases and 5 bases respectively, with 17 bases between them.

The CDR3 spells CASSPHEARDTEAFF. The CDR3 bases are TGTGCCAGCTCACCCCACGAAGCGAGGGACACTGAAGCTTTCTTT. This sequence joins TRBV18 and TRBJ1-1; no reliable D call. V was clipped by 3 bases and J by 3 bases, with 14 bases between them. Germline CDR1 KGHSH, CDR2 LQKENI. The CDR3 consists of 15 residues.

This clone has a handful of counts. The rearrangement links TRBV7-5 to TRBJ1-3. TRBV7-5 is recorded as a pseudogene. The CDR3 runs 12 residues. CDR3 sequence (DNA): TGTGTCAGAAATGGTCGTGGAAACACCATATATTTT. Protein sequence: CVRNGRGNTIYF.

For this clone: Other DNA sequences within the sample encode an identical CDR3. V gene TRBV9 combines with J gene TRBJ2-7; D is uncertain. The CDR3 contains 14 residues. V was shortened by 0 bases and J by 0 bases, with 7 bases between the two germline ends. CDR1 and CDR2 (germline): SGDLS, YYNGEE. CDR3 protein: CASSVASGSYEQYF. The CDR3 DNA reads TGTGCCAGCAGCGTAGCCTCCGGCTCCTACGAGCAGTACTTC.

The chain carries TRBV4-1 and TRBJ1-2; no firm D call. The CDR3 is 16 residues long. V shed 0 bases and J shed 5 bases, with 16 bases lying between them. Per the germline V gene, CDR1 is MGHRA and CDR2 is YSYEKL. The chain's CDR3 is CASSQETEIPTYGYTF. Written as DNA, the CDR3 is TGCGCCAGCAGCCAAGAAACAGAAATTCCAACTTATGGCTACACCTTC.

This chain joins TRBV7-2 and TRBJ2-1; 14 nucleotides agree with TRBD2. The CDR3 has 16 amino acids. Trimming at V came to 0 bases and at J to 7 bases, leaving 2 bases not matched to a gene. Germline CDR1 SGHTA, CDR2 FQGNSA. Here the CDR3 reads CASSLAGTSGRNEQFF. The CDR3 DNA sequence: TGTGCCAGCAGCTTAGCGGGGACTAGCGGGAGAAATGAGCAGTTCTTC.

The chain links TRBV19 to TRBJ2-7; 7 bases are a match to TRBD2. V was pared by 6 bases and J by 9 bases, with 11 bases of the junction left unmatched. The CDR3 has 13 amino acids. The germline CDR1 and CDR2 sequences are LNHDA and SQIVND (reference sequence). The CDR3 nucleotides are TGTGCCAGTAGAAGCGGGGTAGAACCGGGGCAGTACTTC. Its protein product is CASRSGVEPGQYF.

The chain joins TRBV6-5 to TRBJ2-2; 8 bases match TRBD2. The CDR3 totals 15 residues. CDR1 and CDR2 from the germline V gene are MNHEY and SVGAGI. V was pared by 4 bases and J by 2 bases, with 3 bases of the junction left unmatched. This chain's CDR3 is CASSSLAGNTGELFF. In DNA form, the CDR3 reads TGTGCCAGCAGTTCTCTAGCGGGTAACACCGGGGAGCTGTTTTTT.

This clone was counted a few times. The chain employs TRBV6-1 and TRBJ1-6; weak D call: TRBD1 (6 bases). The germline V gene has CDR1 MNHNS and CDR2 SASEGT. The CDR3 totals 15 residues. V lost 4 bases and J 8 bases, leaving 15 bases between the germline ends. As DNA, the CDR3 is TGTGCCAGCAGTGTAATAGGGCAGGGGCATTCACCCCTCCACTTT. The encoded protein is CASSVIGQGHSPLHF.

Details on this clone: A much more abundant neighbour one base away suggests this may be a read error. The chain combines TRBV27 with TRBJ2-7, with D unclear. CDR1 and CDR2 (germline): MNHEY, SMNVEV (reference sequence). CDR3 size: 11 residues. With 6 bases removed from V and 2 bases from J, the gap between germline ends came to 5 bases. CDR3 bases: TGTGCCAGCAGCTTAGCCTACGAGCAGTACTTC. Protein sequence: CASSLAYEQYF.

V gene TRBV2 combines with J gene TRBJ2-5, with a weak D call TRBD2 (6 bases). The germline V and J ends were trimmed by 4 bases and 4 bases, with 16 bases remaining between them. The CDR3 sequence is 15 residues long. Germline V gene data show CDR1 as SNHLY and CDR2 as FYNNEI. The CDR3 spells CASSVQVGGVETQYF. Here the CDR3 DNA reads TGTGCCAGCAGTGTACAGGTCGGGGGAGTAGAGACCCAGTACTTC.

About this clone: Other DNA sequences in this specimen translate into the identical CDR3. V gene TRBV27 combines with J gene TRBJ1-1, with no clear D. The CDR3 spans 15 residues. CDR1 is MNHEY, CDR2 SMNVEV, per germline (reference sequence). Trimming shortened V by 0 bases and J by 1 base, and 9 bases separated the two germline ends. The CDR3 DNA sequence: TGTGCCAGCAGTTTATCGGGCAGCCCGAACACTGAAGCTTTCTTT. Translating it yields CASSLSGSPNTEAFF.

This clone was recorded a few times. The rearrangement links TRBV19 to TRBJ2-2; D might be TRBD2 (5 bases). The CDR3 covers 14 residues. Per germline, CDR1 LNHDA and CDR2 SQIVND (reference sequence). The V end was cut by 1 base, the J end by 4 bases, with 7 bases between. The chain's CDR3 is CASSIARGTGELFF. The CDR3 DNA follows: TGTGCCAGTAGTATAGCACGGGGCACCGGGGAGCTGTTTTTT.

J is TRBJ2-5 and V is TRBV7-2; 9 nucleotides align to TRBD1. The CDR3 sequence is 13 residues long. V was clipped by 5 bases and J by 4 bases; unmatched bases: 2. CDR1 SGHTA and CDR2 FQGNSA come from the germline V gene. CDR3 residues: CASSGQGRETQYF. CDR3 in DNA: TGTGCCAGCAGCGGACAGGGGAGAGAGACCCAGTACTTC.

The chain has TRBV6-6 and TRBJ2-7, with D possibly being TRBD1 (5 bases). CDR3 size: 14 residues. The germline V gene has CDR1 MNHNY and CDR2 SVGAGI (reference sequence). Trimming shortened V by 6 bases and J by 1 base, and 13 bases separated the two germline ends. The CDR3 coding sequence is TGTGCCAGCAGATTTGACAGTTTATCCTACGAGCAGTACTTC. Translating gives CASRFDSLSYEQYF.

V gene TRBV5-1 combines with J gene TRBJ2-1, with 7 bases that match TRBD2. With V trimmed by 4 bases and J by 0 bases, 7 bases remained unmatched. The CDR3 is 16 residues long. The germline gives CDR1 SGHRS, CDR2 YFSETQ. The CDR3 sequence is CASSPPRLASYNEQFF. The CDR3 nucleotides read TGCGCCAGCAGCCCGCCCAGACTAGCCTCCTACAATGAGCAGTTCTTC.

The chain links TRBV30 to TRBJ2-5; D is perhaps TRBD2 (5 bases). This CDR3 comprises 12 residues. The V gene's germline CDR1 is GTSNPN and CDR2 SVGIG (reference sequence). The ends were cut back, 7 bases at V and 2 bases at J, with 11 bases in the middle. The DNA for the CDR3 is TGTGCCTACGGACGGACTCAAGAGACCCAGTACTTC. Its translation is CAYGRTQETQYF.

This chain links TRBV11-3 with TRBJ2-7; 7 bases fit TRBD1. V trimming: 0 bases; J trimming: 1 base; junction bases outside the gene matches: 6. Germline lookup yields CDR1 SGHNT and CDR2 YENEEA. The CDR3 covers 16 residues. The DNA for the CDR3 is TGTGCCAGCAGCTTAGAATCAGGGACAGCGTCCTACGAGCAGTACTTC. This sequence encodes CASSLESGTASYEQYF. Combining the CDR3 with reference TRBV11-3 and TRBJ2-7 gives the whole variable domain EAGVVQSPRYKIIEKKQPVAFWCNPISGHNTLYWYLQNLGQGPELLIRYENEEAVDDSQLPKDRFSAERLKGVDSTLKIQPAELGDSAVYLCASSLESGTASYEQYFGPGTRLTVT.

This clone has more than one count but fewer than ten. The CDR3 region is CAWSFGAARAQPQHF. The CDR3 DNA sequence: TGTGCCTGGAGTTTTGGGGCTGCTCGGGCTCAGCCCCAGCATTTT. V is TRBV30 and J is TRBJ1-5; D is possibly TRBD1 (5 bases). Germline V gene lookup returns CDR1 GTSNPN and CDR2 SVGIG (reference sequence). Trimming left V 2 bases short and J 6 bases short, with 17 bases between. The CDR3 sequence is 15 residues long.

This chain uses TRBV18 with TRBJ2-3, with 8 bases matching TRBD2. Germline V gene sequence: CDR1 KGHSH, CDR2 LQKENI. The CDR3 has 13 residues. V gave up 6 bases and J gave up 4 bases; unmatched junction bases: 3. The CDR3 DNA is TGTGCCAGCTCGCTAGCGGGCTCAGATACGCAGTATTTT. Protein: CASSLAGSDTQYF.

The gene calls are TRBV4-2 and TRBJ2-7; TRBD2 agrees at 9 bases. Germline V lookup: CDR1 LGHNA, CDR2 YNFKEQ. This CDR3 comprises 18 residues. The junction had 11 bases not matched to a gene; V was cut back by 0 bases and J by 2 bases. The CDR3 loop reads CASSQDRPTSGVAYEQYF. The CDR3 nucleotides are TGTGCCAGCAGCCAAGATCGCCCGACTAGCGGAGTGGCCTACGAGCAGTACTTC.

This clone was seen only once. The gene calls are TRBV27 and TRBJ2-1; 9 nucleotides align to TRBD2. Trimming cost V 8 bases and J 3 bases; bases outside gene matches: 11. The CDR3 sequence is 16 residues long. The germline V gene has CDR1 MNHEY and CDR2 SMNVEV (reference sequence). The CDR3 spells CASSIVAGDGYNEQFF. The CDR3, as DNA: TGTGCCAGCTCCATCGTAGCGGGAGATGGCTACAATGAGCAGTTCTTC.

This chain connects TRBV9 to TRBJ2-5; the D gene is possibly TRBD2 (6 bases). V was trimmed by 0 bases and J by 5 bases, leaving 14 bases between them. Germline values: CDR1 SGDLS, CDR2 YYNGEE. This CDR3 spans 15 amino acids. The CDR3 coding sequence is TGTGCCAGCAGCGTAGTGGAGGGAGCGGGTGAGACCCAGTACTTC. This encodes CASSVVEGAGETQYF.

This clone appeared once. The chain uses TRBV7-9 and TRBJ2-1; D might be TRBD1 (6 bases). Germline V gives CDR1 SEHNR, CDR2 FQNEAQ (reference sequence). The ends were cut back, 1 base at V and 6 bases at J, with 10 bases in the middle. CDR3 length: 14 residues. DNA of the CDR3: TGTGCCAGCAGCTTAGGTACAGGGAGCAATGAGCAGTTCTTC. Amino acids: CASSLGTGSNEQFF.

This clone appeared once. Written as DNA, the CDR3 is TGTGCCAGCAGCCGGGGGGGCCGACATTCACCCCTCCACTTT. It codes for CASSRGGRHSPLHF. The chain is built from TRBV14 and TRBJ1-6; maybe TRBD1 (6 bases). Trimming removed 4 bases from V and 8 bases from J, with 12 bases in between. In germline, CDR1 is SGHDN, CDR2 FVKESK. This CDR3 has 14 amino acids.

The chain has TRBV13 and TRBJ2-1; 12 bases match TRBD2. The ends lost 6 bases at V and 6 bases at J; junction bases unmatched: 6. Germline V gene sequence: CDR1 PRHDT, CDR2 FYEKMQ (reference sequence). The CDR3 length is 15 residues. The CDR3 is CASRLGLAGFNEQFF. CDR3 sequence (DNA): TGTGCCAGCAGACTCGGACTAGCGGGATTCAATGAGCAGTTCTTC.

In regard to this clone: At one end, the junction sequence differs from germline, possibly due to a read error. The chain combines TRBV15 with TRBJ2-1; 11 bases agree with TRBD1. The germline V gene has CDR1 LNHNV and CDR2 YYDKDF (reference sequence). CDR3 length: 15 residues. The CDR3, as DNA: TGTGCTACCAGTGGGACAGGGGGGTCCTACAATGAGCAGTTCTTC. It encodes CATSGTGGSYNEQFF.